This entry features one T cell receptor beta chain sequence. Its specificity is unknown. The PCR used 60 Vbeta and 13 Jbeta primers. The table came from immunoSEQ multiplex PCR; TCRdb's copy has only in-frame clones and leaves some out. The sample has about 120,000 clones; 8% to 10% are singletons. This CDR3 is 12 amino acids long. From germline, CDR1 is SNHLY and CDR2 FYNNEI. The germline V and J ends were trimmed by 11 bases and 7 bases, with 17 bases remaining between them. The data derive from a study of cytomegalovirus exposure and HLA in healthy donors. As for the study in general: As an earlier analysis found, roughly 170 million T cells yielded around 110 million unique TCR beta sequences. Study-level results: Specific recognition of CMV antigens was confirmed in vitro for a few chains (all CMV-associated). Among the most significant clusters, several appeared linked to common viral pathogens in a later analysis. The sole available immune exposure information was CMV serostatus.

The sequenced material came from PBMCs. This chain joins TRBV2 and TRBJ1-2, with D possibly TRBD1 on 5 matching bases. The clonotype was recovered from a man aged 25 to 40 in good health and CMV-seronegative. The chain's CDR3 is CAGQKGPAGYTF. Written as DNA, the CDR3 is TGTGCCGGACAAAAGGGGCCCGCTGGCTACACCTTC. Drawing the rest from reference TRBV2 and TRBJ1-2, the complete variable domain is EPEVTQTPSHQVTQMGQEVILRCVPISNHLYFYWYRQILGQKVEFLVSFYNNEISEKSEIFDDQFSVERPDGSNFTLKIRSTKLEDSAMYFCAGQKGPAGYTFGSGTRLTVV.